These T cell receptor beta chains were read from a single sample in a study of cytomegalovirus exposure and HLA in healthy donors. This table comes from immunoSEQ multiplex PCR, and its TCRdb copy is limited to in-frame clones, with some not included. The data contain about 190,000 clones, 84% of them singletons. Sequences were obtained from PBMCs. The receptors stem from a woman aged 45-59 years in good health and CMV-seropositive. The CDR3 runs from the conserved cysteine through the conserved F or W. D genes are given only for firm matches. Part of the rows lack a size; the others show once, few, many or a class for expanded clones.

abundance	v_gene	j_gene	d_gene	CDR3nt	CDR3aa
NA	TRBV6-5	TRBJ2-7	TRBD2	TGTGCCAGCAGCTCTAGACTAGCGGGGAACTACGAGCAGTACTTC	CASSSRLAGNYEQYF
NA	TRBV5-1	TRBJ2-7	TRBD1	TGCGCCAGCAGCAGTGGGTCGGGACAGGGAACGAAGGAGCAGTACTTC	CASSSGSGQGTKEQYF
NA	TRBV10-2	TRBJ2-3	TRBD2	TGCGCCAGCCGCTTAGCGGGGGGGGCAGATACGCAGTATTTT	CASRLAGGADTQYF
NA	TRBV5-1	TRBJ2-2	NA	TGCGCCAGCATGGACACCCACACCGGGGAGCTGTTTTTT	CASMDTHTGELFF
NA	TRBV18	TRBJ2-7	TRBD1	TGTGCCAGCTCACCTCGGACAGGCGGCGAGCAGTACTTC	CASSPRTGGEQYF
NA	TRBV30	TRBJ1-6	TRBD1	TGTGCCTGGACGCGGACAGGGATTGGTTCACCCCTCCACTTT	CAWTRTGIGSPLHF
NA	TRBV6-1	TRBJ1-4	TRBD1	TGTGCCAGCAGTGAAACGCTGACAGGGGTTGGTTGGAAACTGTTTTTT	CASSETLTGVGWKLFF
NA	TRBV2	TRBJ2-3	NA	TGTGCCAGCGAACTGGGGGGGCTAACGACAGATACGCAGTATTTT	CASELGGLTTDTQYF
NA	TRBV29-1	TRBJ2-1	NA	TGCAGCGGACCTCCCGGCCTAGGGGACAATGAGCAGTTCTTC	CSGPPGLGDNEQFF
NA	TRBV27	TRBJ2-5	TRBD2	TGTGCCAGCAGGGGACTAGCGGGGGTCCGAGAGACCCAGTACTTC	CASRGLAGVRETQYF
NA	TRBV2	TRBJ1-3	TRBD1	TGTGCCAGCAGTAGGGACAGGGCTGGAAACACCATATATTTT	CASSRDRAGNTIYF
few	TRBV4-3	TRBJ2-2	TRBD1	TGCGCCAGCAGCCAACAGACAGGGGGCAAATCGAGCACCGGGGAGCTGTTTTTT	CASSQQTGGKSSTGELFF
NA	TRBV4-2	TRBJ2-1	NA	TGTGCCAGCAGCCAAGACCCAGGGCTCTACTACAATGAGCAGTTCTTC	CASSQDPGLYYNEQFF
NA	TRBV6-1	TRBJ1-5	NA	TGTGCCAGCAGTGAATTAAACGGGCAGCCCCAGCATTTT	CASSELNGQPQHF
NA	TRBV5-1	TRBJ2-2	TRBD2	TGCGCCAGCAGCTTGGAAGGGCGGGGGATCGGGGAGCTGTTTTTT	CASSLEGRGIGELFF
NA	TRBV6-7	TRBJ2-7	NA	TGTGCCAGCCCTACTAGCTGCGAGCAGTACTTC	CASPTSCEQYF
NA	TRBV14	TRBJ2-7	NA	TGTGCCAGCAGCCAGGACAGCCTCTCCTACGAGCAGTACTTC	CASSQDSLSYEQYF
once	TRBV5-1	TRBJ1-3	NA	TGCGCCAGCAGCTTGAAGACAACTCCTGGAAACACCATATATTTT	CASSLKTTPGNTIYF
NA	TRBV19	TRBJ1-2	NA	TGTGCCAGCCGCAGGGGCACTTCCTATGGCTACACCTTC	CASRRGTSYGYTF
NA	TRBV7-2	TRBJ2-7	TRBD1	TGTGCCAGCAGCCTAGGGGGACAGAGCTACGAGCAGTACTTC	CASSLGGQSYEQYF
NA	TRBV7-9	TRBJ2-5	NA	TGTGCCAGCAGCTTAGGAGGGTCTCAGTACTTC	CASSLGGSQYF
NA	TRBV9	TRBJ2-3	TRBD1	TGTGCCAGCAGCTCAACGACAGGGACAAGATATACGCAGTATTTT	CASSSTTGTRYTQYF
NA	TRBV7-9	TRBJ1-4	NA	TGTTCCAGCAGCTTAGGAGGGGGTTACGAAAAACTGTTTTTT	CSSSLGGGYEKLFF
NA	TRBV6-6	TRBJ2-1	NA	TGTGCCAGCACCTGGGGGGGGGCGGGGTTAAATGAGCAGTTCTTC	CASTWGGAGLNEQFF
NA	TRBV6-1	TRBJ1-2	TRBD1	TGTGCCAGCAGTGAAGACGCTTCACAGGGGAGAAATCCTGGCTACACCTTC	CASSEDASQGRNPGYTF
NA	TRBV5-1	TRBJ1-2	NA	TGCGCCAGCAGCTTGGCCGGAGGACCCCAGGGGGGCTACACCTTC	CASSLAGGPQGGYTF
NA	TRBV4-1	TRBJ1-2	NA	TGCGCCAGCAGGAATGGGGGACTCAACTATGGCTACACCTTC	CASRNGGLNYGYTF
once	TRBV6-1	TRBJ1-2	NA	TGTGCCAGCAGTGCAGGGATCGACACCTTC	CASSAGIDTF
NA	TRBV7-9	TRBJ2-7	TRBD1	TGTTCCAGCAGTCCCTCTAAAAGGACAGGGTCGAACGAGCAGTACTTC	CSSSPSKRTGSNEQYF
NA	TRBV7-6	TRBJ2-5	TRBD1	TGTGCCAGCAGCTTAGTTTCCGGCGGGAGTCGACAGGGGGCCCGGGAGACCCAGTACTTC	CASSLVSGGSRQGARETQYF
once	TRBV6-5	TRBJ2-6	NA	TGTGCCAGCTCGACAGTTTACAACGTCCTGACTTTC	CASSTVYNVLTF
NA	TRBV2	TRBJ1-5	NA	TGTGCCAGCAGGCCGGGACTTAACAATCAGCCCCAGCATTTT	CASRPGLNNQPQHF
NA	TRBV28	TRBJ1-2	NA	TGTGCCAGCAGTCCACATAACTATGGCTACACCTTC	CASSPHNYGYTF
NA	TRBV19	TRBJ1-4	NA	TGTGCCACTACACAACAACGGGATAATGAAAAACTGTTTTTT	CATTQQRDNEKLFF
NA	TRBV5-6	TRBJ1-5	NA	TGTGCCAGCAGGCAGTTTGGGGGGAGGCAGCCCCAGCATTTT	CASRQFGGRQPQHF
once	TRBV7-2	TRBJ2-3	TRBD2	TGTGCCAGCAGCTCCTCGCCTAGCGGCCTTACAGATACGCAGTATTTT	CASSSSPSGLTDTQYF
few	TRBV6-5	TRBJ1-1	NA	TGTGCCAGCACCAGGAACACTGAAGCTTTCTTT	CASTRNTEAFF
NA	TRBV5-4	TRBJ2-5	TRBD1	TGTGCCAGCAGCTTGAAGACAGGGCAAGAGACCCAGTACTTC	CASSLKTGQETQYF
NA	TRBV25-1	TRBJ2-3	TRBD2	TGTGCCAGCCCAGTTACCCTTAGACTAGCGGGGAGCACAGATACGCAGTATTTT	CASPVTLRLAGSTDTQYF
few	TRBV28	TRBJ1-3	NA	TGTGCCAGCAGGGTCACAGGGCCCGCGGGCGGAAACACCATATATTTT	CASRVTGPAGGNTIYF